The 21 T cell receptor beta chains below all came from one sample that was sequenced in a study of neurological immune-mediated disorders. TCRdb itself ran the 5' RACE reads through MiXCR, one entry per CDR3 protein. Among about 36,000 distinct CDR3 sequences, 11% were seen once, and the ten largest hold around 3.9%. Regarding time point: technical triplicate 1. The sequenced sample consisted of PBMCs. These TCRs come from a man between 60 and 75 years old with HTLV-1-associated myelopathy (HAM/TSP).

This clonotype was counted many times. The rearrangement links TRBV6-6 to TRBJ2-2; 8 bases agree with TRBD1. After removal of 3 bases from V and 7 bases from J, the junction contained 7 bases not matched to a gene. The CDR3 is 15 residues long. Germline V gives CDR1 MNHNY, CDR2 SVGAGI (reference sequence). The CDR3 protein is CASSYQGARGGELFF. Written as DNA, the CDR3 is TGTGCCAGCAGTTATCAGGGGGCGAGGGGCGGGGAGCTGTTTTTT.

This clonotype was detected ten times or more. This rearrangement joins TRBV13 to TRBJ1-4; D is possibly TRBD1 (5 bases). This CDR3 is 20 amino acids long. The V end lost 5 bases, the J end lost 3 bases, and 28 bases lay between the germline ends. In germline, CDR1 is PRHDT, CDR2 FYEKMQ (reference sequence). In DNA form, the CDR3 reads TGTGCCAGCAGCCTCCTCGGCGACAGCAAAGGGGAGGTTGCTAATGAAAAACTGTTTTTT. It encodes CASSLLGDSKGEVANEKLFF.

By its share, this clonotype is medium-sized (0.01 to 0.1%). The rearrangement joins TRBV20-1 to TRBJ2-1, with TRBD2 matching over 10 bases. CDR1 is DFQATT, CDR2 SNEGSKA, per germline (reference sequence). V shed 3 bases and J 8 bases; nucleotides not matched to a gene: 10. The CDR3 contains 15 residues. The CDR3 reads CSASQGLAPRDEQFF. The DNA of the CDR3 is TGCAGTGCTAGCCAGGGACTAGCGCCAAGGGATGAGCAGTTCTTC.

This clonotype was counted at least ten times. This chain links TRBV5-1 with TRBJ2-7, with a weak D call TRBD2 (5 bases). V dropped 3 bases and J dropped 4 bases, with 8 bases sitting between them. CDR3 length: 12 amino acids. Germline V lookup: CDR1 SGHRS, CDR2 YFSETQ. The DNA of the CDR3 is TGCGCCAGCAGCTATGAGGGATACGAGCAGTACTTC. Its protein product is CASSYEGYEQYF.

At least ten counts were recorded for this clonotype. The rearrangement joins TRBV12-3 or TRBV12-4 to TRBJ2-1; D is uncertain. CDR3 length equals 11 residues. V was pared by 1 base and J by 6 bases, with 1 base between. The CDR3 sequence is CASSLVNEQFF. Written as DNA, the CDR3 is TGTGCCAGCAGTTTAGTCAATGAGCAGTTCTTC.

V is TRBV5-6 and J is TRBJ2-7, with TRBD1 matching over 7 bases. The CDR3 loop spans 13 amino acids. Germline V gene lookup returns CDR1 SGHDT and CDR2 YYEEEE. After removal of 7 bases from V and 5 bases from J, the junction contained 9 bases not matched to a gene. The CDR3 loop is CASGRQGPNEQYF. The CDR3 DNA reads as TGTGCCAGCGGCAGACAGGGACCGAACGAGCAGTACTTC. The full variable domain, with the rest looked up from reference TRBV5-6 and TRBJ2-7, is DAGVTQSPTHLIKTRGQQVTLRCSPKSGHDTVSWYQQALGQGPQFIFQYYEEEERQRGNFPDRFSGHQFPNYSSELNVNALLLGDSALYLCASGRQGPNEQYFGPGTRLTVT.

This clonotype occurred many times. The chain combines TRBV7-3 with TRBJ1-1; D ambiguous. The germline CDR1 and CDR2 sequences are SGHTA and FQGTGA. The V end lost 5 bases, the J end lost 4 bases, and 14 bases lay between the germline ends. CDR3 size: 14 residues. CDR3 nucleotide sequence: TGTGCCAGCAGCCTCTCGTCCAGGACCACTGAAGCTTTCTTT. As protein: CASSLSSRTTEAFF.

This clonotype appeared many times. This rearrangement joins TRBV29-1 to TRBJ1-1; 7 nucleotides agree with TRBD1. The CDR3 consists of 13 residues. V shed 7 bases, J shed 1 base, and the junction held 6 bases outside the gene matches. Per germline, CDR1 SQVTM and CDR2 ANQGSEA. Here the CDR3 reads CSGSRDRNTEAFF. CDR3 nucleotides: TGCAGCGGCTCCAGGGACAGGAACACTGAAGCTTTCTTT.

There are many counts of this clonotype. In DNA form, the CDR3 reads TGTGCCAGCTCCACGTCCAGGGGGGTCGAGCAGTACTTC. Translation gives CASSTSRGVEQYF. The V and J genes are TRBV18 and TRBJ2-7; a weak D match, TRBD1 (7 bases). The V gene's germline CDR1 is KGHSH and CDR2 LQKENI. The CDR3 is made up of 13 amino acids. Trimming removed 6 bases from V and 6 bases from J, with 15 bases in between.

This clonotype is medium-sized. The rearrangement uses TRBV24-1 and TRBJ2-5; possible D gene TRBD1, 6 bases. CDR1 is KGHDR, CDR2 SFDVKD, per germline. CDR3 length equals 15 residues. Trimming removed 3 bases from V and 0 bases from J, with 10 bases in between. Here the CDR3 reads CATSDHRDNQETQYF. In nucleotides, the CDR3 is TGTGCCACCAGTGATCACCGGGACAACCAAGAGACCCAGTACTTC.

There are many counts of this clonotype. The chain is built from TRBV7-2 and TRBJ2-3; 8 bases align to TRBD2. The CDR3 has 15 amino acids. Germline V lookup: CDR1 SGHTA, CDR2 FQGNSA. With V trimmed by 1 base and J by 3 bases, 3 bases remained unmatched. The CDR3: CASSLGGRRTDTQYF. CDR3 DNA: TGTGCCAGCAGCTTAGGCGGGAGGAGGACAGATACGCAGTATTTT.

This clonotype appeared many times. The chain links TRBV3-1 to TRBJ2-4; D gene ambiguous. Per the germline V gene, CDR1 is LGHDT and CDR2 is YNNKEL (reference sequence). Trimming stripped 4 bases from V and 1 base from J, with 11 bases between. The CDR3 consists of 15 residues. The DNA of the CDR3 is TGTGCCAGCAGCCCCCGATTTACGGCCAAAAACATTCAGTACTTC. It codes for CASSPRFTAKNIQYF.

In its sample, this clonotype was seen many times. V is TRBV4-1 and J is TRBJ1-1; D remains ambiguous. The CDR3 loop spans 15 amino acids. Germline CDR1 reads MGHRA; CDR2 reads YSYEKL. V was shortened by 5 bases and J by 0 bases, with 13 bases between the two germline ends. This CDR3 reads CASSFMQNLNTEAFF. The CDR3, as DNA: TGCGCCAGCAGCTTTATGCAGAATCTGAACACTGAAGCTTTCTTT.

This clonotype occurred many times. The rearrangement links TRBV3-1 to TRBJ1-1; 8 nucleotides agree with TRBD1. J was trimmed by 5 bases and V by 1 base; bases with no gene match: 6. This CDR3 region has 15 residues. The V gene's germline CDR1 is LGHDT and CDR2 YNNKEL (reference sequence). CDR3 nucleotide sequence: TGTGCCAGCAGCCAAGGTTTAACAGGGGGTACTGAAGCTTTCTTT. This sequence encodes CASSQGLTGGTEAFF.

The gene calls are TRBV5-1 and TRBJ1-1; D remains ambiguous. The CDR3 covers 14 residues. Germline V lookup: CDR1 SGHRS, CDR2 YFSETQ. V lost 4 bases, J lost 1 base, and 11 bases lay in between. Written as DNA, the CDR3 is TGCGCCAGCAGCCAGTGGCCGGGGAACACTGAAGCTTTCTTT. Encoded protein: CASSQWPGNTEAFF.

This clonotype was seen many times. DNA of the CDR3: TGCAGTGCTCGCGGACTTAGCAATCAGCCCCAGCATTTT. Its protein product is CSARGLSNQPQHF. The chain combines TRBV20-1 with TRBJ1-5, with D hard to call. This CDR3 has 13 residues. Germline CDR1 reads DFQATT; CDR2 reads SNEGSKA (reference sequence). Trimming cost V 5 bases and J 0 bases, with 8 bases left between them.

This clonotype was seen ten or more times. The rearrangement links TRBV29-1 to TRBJ2-1, with 9 nucleotides matching TRBD1. Germline assignment: CDR1 SQVTM and CDR2 ANQGSEA. This CDR3 spans 13 amino acids. Losses at the gene ends were 7 bases for V and 8 bases for J; bases not matched to a gene: 9. This CDR3 reads CSAQPGQGYEQFF. The DNA for the CDR3 is TGCAGCGCCCAACCGGGACAGGGCTATGAGCAGTTCTTC.

This clonotype was detected ten times or more. The rearrangement joins TRBV20-1 to TRBJ1-1; possible D gene TRBD1, 6 bases. Germline assignment: CDR1 DFQATT and CDR2 SNEGSKA (reference sequence). The CDR3 is 13 residues long. Between the trimmed V and J ends, which lost 1 base and 6 bases, there was a span of 12 bases. The CDR3 loop reads CSARGPGASEAFF. The DNA of the CDR3 is TGCAGTGCTAGAGGGCCGGGGGCGTCTGAAGCTTTCTTT.

This clonotype was picked up many times. The chain has TRBV20-1 and TRBJ2-3; 10 bases match TRBD2. The CDR3 consists of 15 residues. CDR1 DFQATT and CDR2 SNEGSKA come from the germline V gene (reference sequence). V was clipped by 5 bases and J by 4 bases; unmatched bases: 9. The CDR3 bases are TGCAGTGCTCGGGAGGCTAGCGGGAGCCCAGATACGCAGTATTTT. Residues: CSAREASGSPDTQYF.

In this sample, this clonotype turned up many times. V is TRBV12-3 or TRBV12-4 and J is TRBJ2-7, with 11 nucleotides matching TRBD2. CDR3 size: 12 residues. With V trimmed by 6 bases and J by 10 bases, 5 bases remained unmatched. CDR3 residues: CASSLTSGRQYF. As DNA, the CDR3 is TGTGCCAGCAGCCTCACTAGCGGGAGACAGTACTTC.

By sample share, this clonotype is medium-sized. The junction does not match germline at one end; this may be a read error. This chain uses TRBV15 with TRBJ2-1; D possibly corresponds to TRBD2 (6 bases). The CDR3 has 17 residues. Per the germline V gene, CDR1 is LNHNV and CDR2 is YYDKDF (reference sequence). The CDR3 region is CATNRDPAGNSYNEQFF. The CDR3 nucleotides are TGTGCCACCAACAGAGATCCTGCGGGAAACTCCTACAATGAGCAGTTCTTC.